These T cell receptor beta chains were read from a single sample in a study of sequential checkpoint blockade in melanoma. Libraries were prepared by immunoSEQ multiplex PCR; TCRdb keeps only in-frame clonotypes and omits some of them. The data hold several thousand clones, with around 60% observed a single time. This sample comprised CD8+ T cells sorted from blood (inferred from file names), obtained from a patient given nivolumab and ipilimumab in sequence. The receptor set was obtained from a human donor with melanoma. The CDR3 runs from the conserved cysteine through the conserved F or W. D genes are given only for firm matches. The size entry is marked missing in some rows and otherwise reads once, few, many or a size class.

d_call: NA
v_call: TRBV2
j_call: TRBJ1-3
clone_size: once
cdr3_nt: TGTGCCAGCAGTGGAACTGGTTCTTTCTCTGGAAACACCATATATTTT
cdr3_aa: CASSGTGSFSGNTIYF

d_call: NA
v_call: TRBV6-6
j_call: TRBJ2-4
clone_size: few
cdr3_nt: TGTGCCAGCAGTAACAGGAAAAACATTCAGTACTTC
cdr3_aa: CASSNRKNIQYF

d_call: TRBD1
v_call: TRBV9
j_call: TRBJ2-5
clone_size: NA
cdr3_nt: TGTGCCAGCAGCGTACCCCGGACAGGGATCGAGACCCAGTACTTC
cdr3_aa: CASSVPRTGIETQYF

d_call: TRBD2
v_call: TRBV9
j_call: TRBJ2-7
clone_size: NA
cdr3_nt: TGTGCCAGCAGCAGTACTAGCGGGGACTACGAGCAGTACTTC
cdr3_aa: CASSSTSGDYEQYF

d_call: TRBD1
v_call: TRBV29-1
j_call: TRBJ1-2
clone_size: NA
cdr3_nt: TGCAGCGTCCTTACAGGGGATGGCTATGGCTACACCTTC
cdr3_aa: CSVLTGDGYGYTF

d_call: NA
v_call: TRBV10-2
j_call: TRBJ1-2
clone_size: NA
cdr3_nt: TGCGCCAGCAGTGAAACAGGTTATATAGACGGCTACACCTTC
cdr3_aa: CASSETGYIDGYTF

d_call: NA
v_call: TRBV9
j_call: TRBJ1-3
clone_size: NA
cdr3_nt: TGTGCCAGCAGCGCCGACGCAGGCTCTGGAAACACCATATATTTT
cdr3_aa: CASSADAGSGNTIYF

d_call: NA
v_call: TRBV9
j_call: TRBJ2-1
clone_size: once
cdr3_nt: TGTGCCAGCAGCGTAGGGGGGGGGCTAGACAATGAGCAGTTCTTC
cdr3_aa: CASSVGGGLDNEQFF

d_call: TRBD1
v_call: TRBV7-8
j_call: TRBJ1-2
clone_size: NA
cdr3_nt: TGTGCCAGCAGCTTAAGGGCGGGACAGGACTATGGCTACACCTTC
cdr3_aa: CASSLRAGQDYGYTF

d_call: TRBD1
v_call: TRBV29-1
j_call: TRBJ1-2
clone_size: NA
cdr3_nt: TGCAGCGTTGAAGACCTGGGACAGGAGATCTATGGCTACACCTTC
cdr3_aa: CSVEDLGQEIYGYTF

d_call: NA
v_call: TRBV4-3
j_call: TRBJ2-1
clone_size: few
cdr3_nt: TGCGCCAGCAGCCAAGATATCAGGGCACTCTACAATGAGCAGTTCTTC
cdr3_aa: CASSQDIRALYNEQFF

d_call: TRBD2
v_call: TRBV9
j_call: TRBJ2-5
clone_size: NA
cdr3_nt: TGTGCCAGCAGCGCCTCTGGCGGGGGGGCCGGGGAGACCCAGTACTTC
cdr3_aa: CASSASGGGAGETQYF

d_call: TRBD1
v_call: TRBV2
j_call: TRBJ1-6
clone_size: once
cdr3_nt: TGTGCCAGCAGCACAGGGGTTTTCTCCTATAATTCACCCCTCCACTTT
cdr3_aa: CASSTGVFSYNSPLHF

d_call: TRBD2
v_call: TRBV5-4
j_call: TRBJ2-1
clone_size: NA
cdr3_nt: TGTGCCAGCAGCTTGTTTGCGGGGGGGATGTACAATGAGCAGTTCTTC
cdr3_aa: CASSLFAGGMYNEQFF

d_call: TRBD2
v_call: TRBV7-6
j_call: TRBJ2-5
clone_size: once
cdr3_nt: TGTGCCAGCAGCTTGGCGGGGGGGCGTGAGACCCAGTACTTC
cdr3_aa: CASSLAGGRETQYF

d_call: NA
v_call: TRBV27
j_call: TRBJ1-2
clone_size: NA
cdr3_nt: TGTGCCAGCAGTTTATATGGGCCTTCTAACTATGGCTACACCTTC
cdr3_aa: CASSLYGPSNYGYTF

d_call: NA
v_call: TRBV15
j_call: TRBJ2-3
clone_size: NA
cdr3_nt: TGTGCCACCAGCAGAGGACAAAGCACAGATACGCAGTATTTT
cdr3_aa: CATSRGQSTDTQYF

d_call: TRBD2
v_call: TRBV4-3
j_call: TRBJ2-7
clone_size: NA
cdr3_nt: TGCGCCAGCAGCCAAGGAGCGGGGGGCTACGAGCAGTACTTC
cdr3_aa: CASSQGAGGYEQYF

d_call: TRBD2
v_call: TRBV4-2
j_call: TRBJ2-4
clone_size: few
cdr3_nt: TGTGCCAGCAGCCAAGCGGGAGGGACTAGCGGGGGAAACATTCAGTACTTC
cdr3_aa: CASSQAGGTSGGNIQYF

d_call: NA
v_call: TRBV5-1
j_call: TRBJ2-5
clone_size: NA
cdr3_nt: TGCGCCAGCAGCTTAGGGCAGGGGCGACCCCTACAAGAGACCCAGTACTTC
cdr3_aa: CASSLGQGRPLQETQYF

d_call: NA
v_call: TRBV9
j_call: TRBJ2-5
clone_size: NA
cdr3_nt: TGTGCCAGCAGCGTAGGCGACCCGGGGGAGACCCAGTACTTC
cdr3_aa: CASSVGDPGETQYF

d_call: NA
v_call: TRBV9
j_call: TRBJ1-2
clone_size: NA
cdr3_nt: TGTGCCAGCAGCGTAGGGGGGGGGACGGCAGGGAGTACCTATGGCTACACCTTC
cdr3_aa: CASSVGGGTAGSTYGYTF

d_call: TRBD2
v_call: TRBV4-2
j_call: TRBJ2-2
clone_size: NA
cdr3_nt: TGTGCCAGCAGCCAAGATGCTAGCGGGGGCACCGGGGAGCTGTTTTTT
cdr3_aa: CASSQDASGGTGELFF

d_call: TRBD1
v_call: TRBV5-1
j_call: TRBJ1-2
clone_size: NA
cdr3_nt: TGCGCCAGCAGCTTCGGGACAGCTTATGGCTACACCTTC
cdr3_aa: CASSFGTAYGYTF

d_call: TRBD2
v_call: TRBV4-1
j_call: TRBJ2-3
clone_size: few
cdr3_nt: TGCGCCAGCAGAGCGGGGGTCCTCACAGATACGCAGTATTTT
cdr3_aa: CASRAGVLTDTQYF

d_call: NA
v_call: TRBV7-9
j_call: TRBJ1-1
clone_size: NA
cdr3_nt: TGTGCCAGCAGCCCGGAAAGGGGCGACACTGAAGCTTTCTTT
cdr3_aa: CASSPERGDTEAFF

d_call: TRBD1
v_call: TRBV30
j_call: TRBJ2-7
clone_size: NA
cdr3_nt: TGTGCCTGGAGTCCTGGGACAGGTAGCCACGAGCAGTACTTC
cdr3_aa: CAWSPGTGSHEQYF

d_call: NA
v_call: TRBV5-1
j_call: TRBJ1-6
clone_size: few
cdr3_nt: TGCGCCAGCAGCTTGGCCCCAGGGGATAATTCACCCCTCCACTTT
cdr3_aa: CASSLAPGDNSPLHF

d_call: TRBD1
v_call: TRBV7-8
j_call: TRBJ1-6
clone_size: NA
cdr3_nt: TGTGCCAGCAGCTTAGATCAGGGGGCTTCACCCCTCCACTTT
cdr3_aa: CASSLDQGASPLHF

d_call: NA
v_call: TRBV4-3
j_call: TRBJ1-4
clone_size: NA
cdr3_nt: TGCGCCAGCAGCCAAGAATGGGGCCCGACTAATGAAAAACTGTTTTTT
cdr3_aa: CASSQEWGPTNEKLFF

d_call: NA
v_call: TRBV7-6
j_call: TRBJ1-4
clone_size: NA
cdr3_nt: TGTGCCAGCGGTTCGGGGGGTGGAACTAATGAAAAACTGTTTTTT
cdr3_aa: CASGSGGGTNEKLFF

d_call: NA
v_call: TRBV2
j_call: TRBJ1-5
clone_size: NA
cdr3_nt: TGTGCCAGCACCGGGTATAGCAATCAGCCCCAGCATTTT
cdr3_aa: CASTGYSNQPQHF

d_call: NA
v_call: TRBV28
j_call: TRBJ1-6
clone_size: medium-sized
cdr3_nt: TGTGCCAGCACCCGAGGCCGCGGGAATAATTCACCCCTCCACTTT
cdr3_aa: CASTRGRGNNSPLHF

d_call: NA
v_call: TRBV9
j_call: TRBJ2-7
clone_size: NA
cdr3_nt: TGTGCCAGCAGCGTAACGCCTACCTACGAGCAGTACTTC
cdr3_aa: CASSVTPTYEQYF

d_call: TRBD1
v_call: TRBV7-2
j_call: TRBJ2-7
clone_size: few
cdr3_nt: TGTGCCAGCAGCTATGACAGGGTCGAGCAGTACTTC
cdr3_aa: CASSYDRVEQYF

d_call: TRBD2
v_call: TRBV4-1
j_call: TRBJ2-3
clone_size: NA
cdr3_nt: TGCGCCAGCAGCCAAGATTTAAGGGGACTAGCGGGGGGGACCTACACAGATACGCAGTATTTT
cdr3_aa: CASSQDLRGLAGGTYTDTQYF

d_call: TRBD2
v_call: TRBV4-2
j_call: TRBJ2-5
clone_size: once
cdr3_nt: TGTGCCAGCAGCCTGGATCACGGGGGGGGTGAGACCCAGTACTTC
cdr3_aa: CASSLDHGGGETQYF

d_call: TRBD2
v_call: TRBV6-6
j_call: TRBJ2-1
clone_size: few
cdr3_nt: TGTGCCAGCAGTTACGGGCTAGCGGGAATCGACAATGAGCAGTTCTTC
cdr3_aa: CASSYGLAGIDNEQFF

d_call: TRBD1
v_call: TRBV4-3
j_call: TRBJ2-7
clone_size: NA
cdr3_nt: TGCGCCAGCAGCCAAGAAGGGACAGGCGAGCAGTACTTC
cdr3_aa: CASSQEGTGEQYF

d_call: TRBD2
v_call: TRBV4-3
j_call: TRBJ2-1
clone_size: NA
cdr3_nt: TGCGCCAGCAGCCAAGATGTGTCTAGCGGGGGGGCGAATGAGCAGTTCTTC
cdr3_aa: CASSQDVSSGGANEQFF

d_call: NA
v_call: TRBV9
j_call: TRBJ1-5
clone_size: few
cdr3_nt: TGTGCCAGCAGCGTCGGGGAGGGTCAGCCCCAGCATTTT
cdr3_aa: CASSVGEGQPQHF

d_call: TRBD1
v_call: TRBV19
j_call: TRBJ2-1
clone_size: once
cdr3_nt: TGTGCCACCATGGACAGGGAAAGCGGGAATGAGCAGTTCTTC
cdr3_aa: CATMDRESGNEQFF

d_call: NA
v_call: TRBV2
j_call: TRBJ2-7
clone_size: NA
cdr3_nt: TGTGCCAGCAGCCCAGGCTACGAGCAGTACTTC
cdr3_aa: CASSPGYEQYF

d_call: TRBD1
v_call: TRBV6-5
j_call: TRBJ2-3
clone_size: once
cdr3_nt: TGTGCCAGCAGTGTACAGGGGGCGTTCACAGATACGCAGTATTTT
cdr3_aa: CASSVQGAFTDTQYF